The rows below give T cell receptor beta chains drawn from one sample of a study of shared clonotypes between healthy human individuals. Method: immunoSEQ multiplex PCR; TCRdb's copy keeps in-frame clones and lacks some. The sample carries some 2,000,000 clones, 95% recorded once. The sample was naive CD4+ T cells sorted from blood. The receptors derive from a man aged 18 to 29 in good health. The CDR3 runs from the conserved cysteine through the conserved F or W.

CDR3 protein: CASSPRPGSGYTF
J gene: TRBJ1-2
V gene: TRBV9

CDR3 protein: CASSGGSIYNEQFF
J gene: TRBJ2-1
V gene: TRBV2

CDR3 protein: CASSLAGRIGSGNTIYF
J gene: TRBJ1-3
V gene: TRBV5-6

CDR3 protein: CASRMGQITDTQYF
J gene: TRBJ2-3
V gene: TRBV6-5

CDR3 protein: CASSQETSGYEQYF
J gene: TRBJ2-7
V gene: TRBV4-2

CDR3 protein: CASSPDRESNQPQHF
J gene: TRBJ1-5
V gene: TRBV18

CDR3 protein: CASSPTASNQPQHF
J gene: TRBJ1-5
V gene: TRBV7-9

CDR3 protein: CASSPPSGSERAQPQHF
J gene: TRBJ1-5
V gene: TRBV18

CDR3 protein: CATSGDLIYNEQFF
J gene: TRBJ2-1
V gene: TRBV2

CDR3 protein: CASSYREGNTEAFF
J gene: TRBJ1-1
V gene: TRBV7-6

CDR3 protein: CASSLWGADTGELFF
J gene: TRBJ2-2
V gene: TRBV28